This T cell receptor (beta chain) comes out of a study of T cells after yellow fever vaccination. TCRdb re-called the 5' RACE reads with MiXCR, one entry per CDR3 protein. Among hundreds of thousands of distinct CDR3 sequences, about 19% were seen once, and the ten largest hold 13% to 15%. The V and J ends lost 3 bases and 3 bases, in that order; junction bases with no gene match: 5. The CDR3 loop spans 15 amino acids. CDR1 is SGHTA and CDR2 is FQGNSA in the germline V gene. This receptor was identified in a man younger than 40 who received the YFV17D yellow fever vaccine. The genes are TRBV7-2 and TRBJ2-3; 8 bases are a match to TRBD2. The specimen was PBMCs, collected 15 days after the yellow fever booster vaccination. This chain's CDR3 is CASSFTSGGTDTQYF. CDR3 DNA: TGTGCCAGCAGCTTTACTAGCGGAGGGACAGATACGCAGTATTTT.